This TCR beta chain was sequenced in a study of shared clonotypes between healthy human individuals. Study-level findings and limits: It was the few donors that limited the genetic and exposure-history diversity represented.

Several immunoSEQ 96-well plates shared each subset's DNA, each plate a replicate. Only in-frame clones appear in the TCRdb table, and some are missing; sequencing was by immunoSEQ multiplex PCR. The sample lists millions of clones; more than 90% were seen once. Concerning this clone: The antigen is undetermined.

The CDR3 totals 13 residues. Germline V CDR1 and CDR2: SGHRS, YFSETQ. V gave up 2 bases and J gave up 6 bases, with 9 bases separating them. This chain joins TRBV5-1 and TRBJ1-5, with D possibly being TRBD1 (5 bases). The TCR originated in a man aged 18 to 30 in good health. The sample consisted of naive CD4+ T cells sorted from blood. Stated subset: CD45RA+ positively selected. The DNA of the CDR3 is TGCGCCAGCAGCTTAGTGGGGACTCAGCCCCAGCATTTT. Its protein product is CASSLVGTQPQHF.